The 16 T cell receptor beta chains below were found in one sample sequenced in a study of T cells expressing NK-cell markers. TCRdb re-called the 5' RACE reads and gives one entry per CDR3 protein, without DNA. The table for this sample gives about 110,000 distinct CDR3 sequences. The sequenced sample consisted of blood T cells: a sorted CD56 or NKG2C T cell subset, CD4+ or CD8+ T cells, or bulk PBMC T cells (not recorded which). The receptors shown here come from a woman aged 18 to 75 in good health.

The genes are TRBV20-1 and TRBJ2-7; there is no DNA to check the TCRdb D call of TRBD2. Germline loops: CDR1 DFQATT, CDR2 SNEGSKA (reference sequence). This CDR3 region has 13 residues. The CDR3 spells CSAISVSSYEQYF.

The chain combines TRBV10-3 with TRBJ1-4; TCRdb's D call of TRBD1 is untestable without DNA. This CDR3 region has 15 residues. From germline, CDR1 is ENHRY and CDR2 SYGVKD. The CDR3 region is CAISESGQGFEKLFF.

This sequence joins TRBV6-1 and TRBJ1-2; TCRdb returns TRBD1, unconfirmable since there is no DNA. Germline V gives CDR1 MNHNS, CDR2 SASEGT. The CDR3 has 16 residues. CDR3 region: CASSEAPGQGAYGYTF.

The chain joins TRBV12-3 or TRBV12-4 to TRBJ2-2. The CDR3 runs 15 residues. This CDR3 reads CASSPLDKNTGELFF.

The chain carries TRBV25-1 and TRBJ2-3; TCRdb's assignment of TRBD1 cannot be checked, as there is no DNA. CDR1 and CDR2 (germline): MGHDK, SYGVNS. The CDR3 is made up of 16 amino acids. This CDR3 is CASRAPLLADTDTQYF.

The chain combines TRBV4-2 with TRBJ1-5; lacking DNA, the TRBD1 call made by TCRdb goes unchecked. The CDR3 is 15 amino acids. Germline V gene lookup returns CDR1 LGHNA and CDR2 YNFKEQ. The CDR3 loop reads CASSTEGQGDQPQHF.

The rearrangement links TRBV27 to TRBJ2-1; no DNA is available, so the TRBD2 call from TCRdb remains unchecked. The CDR3 consists of 14 residues. Germline CDR1 reads MNHEY; CDR2 reads SMNVEV (reference sequence). CDR3 in amino acids: CASRTGVTYNEQFF.

This chain uses TRBV6-2 or TRBV6-3 with TRBJ1-5. Per germline, CDR1 MNHEY and CDR2 SVGEGT. The CDR3 contains 15 residues. CDR3 in amino acids: CATHVGYVSNQPQHF.

CDR3 loop: CASSLGLGLARLDYNEQFF. V gene TRBV7-8 combines with J gene TRBJ2-1; TCRdb's D gene call, TRBD2, goes unchecked for lack of DNA. CDR1 and CDR2 (germline): SGHVS, FQNEAQ. The CDR3 consists of 19 residues.

This chain connects TRBV7-2 to TRBJ1-5; TCRdb designates TRBD1, a call that cannot be tested without DNA. Germline loops: CDR1 SGHTA, CDR2 FQGNSA. There are 15 residues in the CDR3. This CDR3 is CASSPAGQYNQPQHF.

The chain is built from TRBV10-3 and TRBJ1-2; TCRdb calls TRBD1, which cannot be checked without DNA. There are 15 residues in the CDR3. The V gene's germline CDR1 is ENHRY and CDR2 SYGVKD. The CDR3 region is CAIRLGTDESDGYTF.

V is TRBV27 and J is TRBJ1-5; absent DNA, TCRdb's TRBD1 call cannot be checked. Germline lookup yields CDR1 MNHEY and CDR2 SMNVEV (reference sequence). The CDR3 has 14 amino acids. The CDR3 here is CASSFSGAGQPQHF.

The chain uses TRBV12-3 or TRBV12-4 and TRBJ2-2; TCRdb indicates TRBD1, and absent DNA this call remains unverified. The CDR3 has 13 residues. The CDR3 loop is CASSPLGTGELFF.

The chain uses TRBV11-2 and TRBJ1-5. The CDR3 consists of 12 residues. The V gene's germline CDR1 is SGHAT and CDR2 FQNNGV. The CDR3 sequence is CASSLGAQPQHF. Full variable domain (missing parts from reference TRBV11-2 and TRBJ1-5): EAGVAQSPRYKIIEKRQSVAFWCNPISGHATLYWYQQILGQGPKLLIQFQNNGVVDDSQLPKDRFSAERLKGVDSTLKIQPAKLEDSAVYLCASSLGAQPQHFGDGTRLSIL.

The genes are TRBV4-1 and TRBJ1-1; TCRdb gives TRBD1 as the D gene, but with no DNA this cannot be confirmed. This CDR3 region has 14 residues. Germline CDR1 reads MGHRA; CDR2 reads YSYEKL. CDR3 residues: CASSQTGVNTEAFF.

This rearrangement joins TRBV7-8 to TRBJ2-7; TCRdb selects TRBD2, and the lack of DNA leaves this call unchecked. The CDR3 totals 17 residues. The germline V gene has CDR1 SGHVS and CDR2 FQNEAQ. The CDR3 loop is CASSTGTSGSPTYEQYF.